This TCR beta chain was captured in a study of cytomegalovirus exposure and HLA in healthy donors. Primers for the PCR totalled 60 Vbeta and 13 Jbeta. The method was immunoSEQ multiplex PCR; TCRdb's version includes in-frame clones alone and lacks a portion of them. The profile shows 130,000 or so clones, 75% to 90% of them singletons. The CDR3 has 13 amino acids. Input material: PBMCs. V usage is TRBV1 and J usage is TRBJ2-7; the DNA was not used to check the table's D call, TRBD2. TRBV1 constitutes a pseudogene. The receptor's source is a woman between 25 and 40 years old in good health and CMV-seropositive. The CDR3 spells CTSSQRGGSEQYF. The CDR3 DNA sequence: TGCACCAGCAGCCAGAGGGGGGGGAGCGAGCAGTACTTC.